This is a list of T cell receptor beta chains from one sample in a study of T cell changes during pregnancy in multiple sclerosis. The data were produced by immunoSEQ multiplex PCR, yet TCRdb's version contains in-frame clones alone and is incomplete. Of about 73,000 clones listed, 80% to 95% are singletons. The specimen comprised peripheral blood, sampled in the third trimester of pregnancy. The receptors were sampled from a female donor in good health, enrolled as a control in a pregnancy study. The CDR3 runs from the conserved cysteine through the conserved F or W. The D gene is left open where the match is weak. Size values are once, few and many counts, or a class for expanded clones, and some rows have none.

TRBD1 TRBJ1-2 TRBV6-5 - TGTGCCAGCAGTTACTTACAGGGGAACTATGGCTACACCTTC CASSYLQGNYGYTF
- TRBJ2-3 TRBV9 - TGTGCCAGCAGCTCCCTCCCGACTGGAAAGACAGATACGCAGTATTTT CASSSLPTGKTDTQYF
TRBD2 TRBJ2-3 TRBV11-3 - TGTGCCAGCAGCGAACGGACTAGCGGGAGGAACACAGATACGCAGTATTTT CASSERTSGRNTDTQYF
- TRBJ2-1 TRBV11-2 - TGTGCCAGCAGCTTGGAGGGCCGGGGAAATGAGCAGTTCTTC CASSLEGRGNEQFF
- TRBJ2-2 TRBV27 - TGTGCCAGCAGTTGGGGCATCGGGGAGCTGTTTTTT CASSWGIGELFF
TRBD1 TRBJ2-7 TRBV7-9 few TGTGCCAGCAGCGGGTGGGACAGGGCGAGGGAGCAGTACTTC CASSGWDRAREQYF
- TRBJ1-5 TRBV28 - TGTGCCAGCAGACCCCCAGGGCTGGTGAATCAGCCCCAGCATTTT CASRPPGLVNQPQHF
- TRBJ2-3 TRBV2 - TGTGCCAGCGGTGACTGGGAGTCTAGCACAGATACGCAGTATTTT CASGDWESSTDTQYF
- TRBJ2-1 TRBV7-9 - TGTGCCAGCAGCTTAGAGCGAGCGAACAATGAGCAGTTCTTC CASSLERANNEQFF
- TRBJ1-4 TRBV28 few TGTGCCAGTGTAAGCTATAATGAAAAACTGTTTTTT CASVSYNEKLFF
- TRBJ2-7 TRBV18 - TGTGCCAGCTCACCAGCACCAGGGGCATACCAGTACTTC CASSPAPGAYQYF
TRBD1 TRBJ2-3 TRBV10-2 - TGCGCCAGCAGTGAGTCTCACAGGGGGGATACGCAGTATTTT CASSESHRGDTQYF
TRBD1 TRBJ1-5 TRBV2 - TGTGCCAGCAGTGGGAACAGGGGTGGACAGCCCCAGCATTTT CASSGNRGGQPQHF
TRBD1 TRBJ1-4 TRBV5-4 few TGTGCCAGCCATGGACAGGCTGGTGAAAAACTGTTTTTT CASHGQAGEKLFF
TRBD2 TRBJ2-2 TRBV6-9 - TGTGCCAGCACCCCCCCGGGGGGGGACGGCGGGGAGCTGTTTTTT CASTPPGGDGGELFF
TRBD1 TRBJ2-7 TRBV7-2 - TGTGCCAGCACCCACCGGGACAGGGGGCGCGAGCAGTACTTC CASTHRDRGREQYF
- TRBJ2-5 TRBV19 - TGTGCCAGTAGTAACTCTAGGCTCACTGGGGAGACCCAGTACTTC CASSNSRLTGETQYF
TRBD2 TRBJ2-3 TRBV5-6 - TGTGCCAGCAGCTTCGGACTAGCGGGAGAAGATACGCAGTATTTT CASSFGLAGEDTQYF
- TRBJ1-6 TRBV11-3 few TGTGCCAGCAGCTTAAGCAGTCGGGGTTCACCCCTCCACTTT CASSLSSRGSPLHF
- TRBJ1-1 TRBV6-1 - TGTGCCAGCAGTGATACGGGGAATATGAACACTGAAGCTTTCTTT CASSDTGNMNTEAFF
- TRBJ1-1 TRBV28 - TGTGCCAGCAGTTTGCCAGTTCCGAACACTGAAGCTTTCTTT CASSLPVPNTEAFF
- TRBJ2-2 TRBV7-8 few TGTGCCAGCAGCTTAGGAGGCAGCAGGGTTAACACCGGGGAGCTGTTTTTT CASSLGGSRVNTGELFF
TRBD2 TRBJ2-3 TRBV6-5 - TGTGCCAGCAGTTCATTAGCGGGAAGCCGCACAGATACGCAGTATTTT CASSSLAGSRTDTQYF
TRBD1 TRBJ1-1 TRBV18 - TGTGCCAGCTCACCCCAGGGGGACATGAACACTGAAGCTTTCTTT CASSPQGDMNTEAFF
TRBD1 TRBJ2-7 TRBV19 few TGTGCCAGTTCCCCCGGACAGGCTTCCTACGAGCAGTACTTC CASSPGQASYEQYF
- TRBJ2-1 TRBV7-3 - TGTGCCAGCAGCTTAATTGATCAGGGGCCCATCTACAATGAGCAGTTCTTC CASSLIDQGPIYNEQFF
- TRBJ1-6 TRBV5-1 - TGCGCCAGCAGTCAGGGGCAGCGAGATTCACCCCTCCACTTT CASSQGQRDSPLHF
TRBD2 TRBJ2-7 TRBV7-2 - TGTGCCAGCAGCTTTGGGCTAGCGGGAGTCGAGCAGTACTTC CASSFGLAGVEQYF
- TRBJ2-5 TRBV5-1 - TGCGCCAGCAGCTTACCACCCACCACAGGGTTTCAGGAGACCCAGTACTTC CASSLPPTTGFQETQYF
TRBD1 TRBJ2-2 TRBV7-8 - TGTGCCAGCACCATTGGGACAGGGGCCACGACCGGGGAGCTGTTTTTT CASTIGTGATTGELFF
TRBD1 TRBJ2-5 TRBV5-6 - TGTGCCAGCAGCTCGACAGGGGAGGAGACCCAGTACTTC CASSSTGEETQYF
- TRBJ2-1 TRBV5-1 - TGCGCCAGCAGCTTGGAGGGGGGGTTGCAGTTCTTC CASSLEGGLQFF
TRBD1 TRBJ2-5 TRBV4-1 - TGCGCCAGCAGCCAAACGAGGACAGGGAGAGAGACCCAGTACTTC CASSQTRTGRETQYF
- TRBJ2-1 TRBV2 - TGTGCCAGCAGAGACTCGAGCTCCTACAATGAGCAGTTCTTC CASRDSSSYNEQFF
TRBD1 TRBJ2-7 TRBV18 once TGTGCCAGCTCACTGGTCCGGGACAGTAGCTCCTACGAGCAGTACTTC CASSLVRDSSSYEQYF
- TRBJ2-5 TRBV6-4 - TGTGCCAGCAGTGACTCGGCAGGGAAGGGAGAGACCCAGTACTTC CASSDSAGKGETQYF
- TRBJ1-5 TRBV6-1 - TGTGCCAGCAGTTCCAGGGGCCAGCCCCAGCATTTT CASSSRGQPQHF
- TRBJ2-1 TRBV2 - TGTGCCAGCAAGCCAGACAGAAACAATGAGCAGTTCTTC CASKPDRNNEQFF
- TRBJ1-5 TRBV7-3 - TGTGCCAGCAGCTTAAGCTACAATCAGCCCCAGCATTTT CASSLSYNQPQHF
- TRBJ2-1 TRBV7-9 - TGTGCCAGCAGCCATGCCGCTAACCACGATTACAATGAGCAGTTCTTC CASSHAANHDYNEQFF
TRBD1 TRBJ1-4 TRBV4-1 - TGCGCCAGCAGCCAACCTGGGACAGGGGATGAAAAACTGTTTTTT CASSQPGTGDEKLFF
- TRBJ2-7 TRBV29-1 - TGCAGCGTTGTCGGGGGACCCGAAACCGACGAGCAGTACTTC CSVVGGPETDEQYF
- TRBJ2-7 TRBV18 - TGTGCCAGCTCACCGGACCCTGCGGGGGCCAACGTCGGCGAGCAGTACTTC CASSPDPAGANVGEQYF
TRBD2 TRBJ2-7 TRBV28 - TGTGCCAGCAAGCGGGGGGGGAGAGGGAACTACGAGCAGTACTTC CASKRGGRGNYEQYF
- TRBJ1-5 TRBV6-5 - TGTGCCAGCAGGACGACAGCTTTTAGCAATCAGCCCCAGCATTTT CASRTTAFSNQPQHF
- TRBJ2-7 TRBV6-6 once TGTGCCAGCGCGGGCAGCTTCCACGAGCAGTACTTC CASAGSFHEQYF
- TRBJ1-6 TRBV6-5 few TGTGCCAGCAGATCAGACAGGAATTCACCCCTCCACTTT CASRSDRNSPLHF
TRBD1 TRBJ1-1 TRBV4-2 once TGTGCCAGCAGCGATGTACAGGGGGCGGACACTGAAGCTTTCTTT CASSDVQGADTEAFF